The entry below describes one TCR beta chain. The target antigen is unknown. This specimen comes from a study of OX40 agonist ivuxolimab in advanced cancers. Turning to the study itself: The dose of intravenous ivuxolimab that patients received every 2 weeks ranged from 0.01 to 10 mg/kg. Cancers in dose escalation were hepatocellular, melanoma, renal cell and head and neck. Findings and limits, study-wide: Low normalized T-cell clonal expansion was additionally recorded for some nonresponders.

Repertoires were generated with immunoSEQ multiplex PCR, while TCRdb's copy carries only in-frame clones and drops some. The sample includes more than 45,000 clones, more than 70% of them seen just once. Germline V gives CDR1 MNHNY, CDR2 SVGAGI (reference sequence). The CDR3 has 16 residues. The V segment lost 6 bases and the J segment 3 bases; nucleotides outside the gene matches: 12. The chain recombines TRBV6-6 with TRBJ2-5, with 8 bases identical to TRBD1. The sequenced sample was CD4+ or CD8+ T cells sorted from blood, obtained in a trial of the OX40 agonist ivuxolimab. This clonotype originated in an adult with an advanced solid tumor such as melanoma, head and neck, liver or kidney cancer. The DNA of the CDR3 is TGTGCCAGCAGGGGACAGGACAAAAGGGGGGAAGAGACCCAGTACTTC. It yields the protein CASRGQDKRGEETQYF.